Ten or more counts support the clone carrying this TCR beta chain. A junction boundary mismatches the germline segment, possibly from a read error. Germline V CDR1 and CDR2: LGHNA, YNFKEQ. This CDR3 is built from 15 residues. The sample comes from a study of neurological immune-mediated disorders. The cDNA was synthesized by 5'RACE incorporating 10-nucleotide random UMIs. TCRdb redid the calling of the 5' RACE reads with MiXCR, one entry per CDR3 protein. The table lists about 62,000 distinct CDR3 sequences, 3.7% of them singletons. The clonotype comes from a woman aged 45-65 years with multiple sclerosis. Input material: PBMCs. This chain connects TRBV4-2 to TRBJ2-2; D not certain. The CDR3 bases are TGTGCCAGCAGCCAAGAAGCTGCGAATACCGGGGAGCTGTTTTTT. It yields the protein CASSQEAANTGELFF.